This TCR beta chain was recorded in a study of identical twins. Study-wide results and caveats: Models, which agreed with sharing between unrelated individuals, nonetheless underestimated the out-of-frame TCR alpha sharing seen in monozygotic twins.

V gave up 5 bases and J gave up 2 bases; unmatched junction bases: 4. The CDR3 totals 14 residues. TCRdb fed the 5' RACE reads into MiXCR, producing one record per CDR3 protein. The sample lists some 710,000 distinct CDR3 sequences, 5.5% to 7.5% seen once, with roughly 2% in the top ten. This clonotype was detected a few times. The antigen is unknown. The genes are TRBV12-3 or TRBV12-4 and TRBJ2-7; 9 nucleotides line up with TRBD1. The clonotype originates from a man aged 18-30 years in good health. The sequenced sample was naive T cells sorted from blood. The CDR3 DNA is TGTGCCAGCAGTCACGGGACAGGGCCCTACGAGCAGTACTTC. Translated: CASSHGTGPYEQYF.